A single sample is the source of the 29 T cell receptor beta chains below, sequenced in a study of early stage breast cancer tumors. Clones were read by immunoSEQ multiplex PCR, and TCRdb kept only the in-frame ones, dropping some. The sample includes 25,000 to 30,000 clones, around three quarters seen only once; the top ten take approximately 33%. The sample consisted of blood. The receptors were sampled from a person between 50 and 60 years old with breast cancer.

In its sample, this clone is medium-sized. This chain joins TRBV14 and TRBJ2-1, with D tentatively TRBD2 (6 bases). The CDR3 consists of 16 residues. With 4 bases removed from V and 8 bases from J, the gap between germline ends came to 21 bases. Germline V gives CDR1 SGHDN, CDR2 FVKESK. The chain's CDR3 is CASSLGAGGTADEQFF. The CDR3 nucleotides read TGTGCCAGCAGCCTGGGTGCGGGCGGGACCGCCGATGAGCAGTTCTTC.

The chain couples TRBV9 to TRBJ2-3, with unresolved D. This CDR3 comprises 15 residues. Trimming pared 4 bases from V and 2 bases from J, leaving 14 bases between. Looked up from germline, CDR1 is SGDLS and CDR2 is YYNGEE. The CDR3 DNA is TGTGCCAGCAGCACCACGGATCTCCTCACAGATACGCAGTATTTT. Protein product: CASSTTDLLTDTQYF.

In its sample, this clone was seen a few times. The chain is built from TRBV9 and TRBJ2-3, with 7 bases matching TRBD1. The CDR3 sequence is 14 residues long. Germline V CDR1 and CDR2: SGDLS, YYNGEE. Germline trimming cut 3 bases from V and 3 bases from J; bases unmatched to any gene: 4. The CDR3 bases are TGTGCCAGCAGCGGGACAGGACTTACAGATACGCAGTATTTT. It codes for CASSGTGLTDTQYF.

The rearrangement joins TRBV19 to TRBJ1-1; D is perhaps TRBD1 (6 bases). This CDR3 region has 13 residues. V was pared by 2 bases and J by 5 bases, with 9 bases between. Germline V gene lookup returns CDR1 LNHDA and CDR2 SQIVND (reference sequence). Here the CDR3 reads CASSINRETEAFF. The CDR3 coding sequence is TGTGCCAGTAGTATAAACAGGGAAACTGAAGCTTTCTTT.

This clone occurred many times. The genes are TRBV6-6 and TRBJ1-1; D unclear. CDR1 and CDR2 (germline): MNHNY, SVGAGI (reference sequence). Trimming left V 4 bases short and J 6 bases short, with 15 bases between. The CDR3 extends over 14 amino acids. CDR3 protein: CASSSLMADPEAFF. CDR3 coding DNA: TGTGCCAGCAGTTCGTTAATGGCTGACCCTGAAGCTTTCTTT.

The chain recombines TRBV6-6 with TRBJ2-7; D may be TRBD1 (6 bases). The CDR3 loop spans 13 amino acids. V was trimmed by 6 bases and J by 5 bases, leaving 14 bases between them. Germline V lookup: CDR1 MNHNY, CDR2 SVGAGI (reference sequence). CDR3 region: CASRAGESHEQYF. In DNA, the CDR3 is TGTGCCAGCAGGGCAGGGGAGTCCCACGAGCAGTACTTC.

A few counts support this clone. V usage is TRBV18 and J usage is TRBJ1-1; 7 nucleotides match TRBD1. Trimming cost V 8 bases and J 5 bases; bases outside gene matches: 14. This CDR3 spans 15 amino acids. CDR1 is KGHSH and CDR2 is LQKENI in the germline V gene. CDR3 sequence (DNA): TGTGCCAGCCACACAGGGGTGCGAATAGGTACTGAAGCTTTCTTT. This encodes CASHTGVRIGTEAFF.

There are a few counts of this clone. The chain links TRBV5-4 to TRBJ1-1; no firm D call. Germline lookup yields CDR1 SGHNT and CDR2 YYREEE (reference sequence). The CDR3 is made up of 12 amino acids. Trimming removed 5 bases at V and 0 bases at J, with 5 bases between. Here the CDR3 DNA reads TGTGCCAGCAGTATACTGAACACTGAAGCTTTCTTT. Its protein is CASSILNTEAFF.

The V and J genes are TRBV7-9 and TRBJ2-2; 9 nucleotides agree with TRBD1. This CDR3 spans 17 amino acids. The junction had 11 bases not matched to a gene; V was cut back by 5 bases and J by 4 bases. Germline V CDR1 and CDR2: SEHNR, FQNEAQ (reference sequence). CDR3 in DNA: TGTGCCAGCAGCCCCCGAACAGGGGGCGCGTTCACCGGGGAGCTGTTTTTT. As protein: CASSPRTGGAFTGELFF.

The rearrangement joins TRBV27 to TRBJ1-1; TRBD1 is a possible D gene (5 bases). The germline V gene encodes CDR1 MNHEY and CDR2 SMNVEV (reference sequence). V lost 3 bases to trimming and J lost 1 base, with 9 bases between them. The CDR3 runs 14 residues. This CDR3 reads CASSFSGQNTEAFF. Written as DNA, the CDR3 is TGTGCCAGCAGTTTCTCAGGGCAGAACACTGAAGCTTTCTTT.

This clone appeared once. V usage is TRBV2 and J usage is TRBJ2-7; perhaps TRBD2 as D (5 bases). Trimming pared 7 bases from V and 2 bases from J, leaving 15 bases between. Germline lookup yields CDR1 SNHLY and CDR2 FYNNEI. CDR3 length: 14 residues. CDR3 sequence reads: CASNPGYPPYEQYF. CDR3 DNA: TGTGCCAGCAATCCGGGATATCCTCCCTACGAGCAGTACTTC.

This clone was picked up a small number of times. The rearrangement joins TRBV19 to TRBJ2-1, with D possibly matching TRBD1 (5 bases). Germline CDR1 is LNHDA and CDR2 is SQIVND (reference sequence). Trimming cost V 0 bases and J 3 bases, with 12 bases left between them. This CDR3 contains 16 residues. CDR3 nucleotide sequence: TGTGCCAGTAGTATAGATCAGTATCAGGGCTACAATGAGCAGTTCTTC. Translating it yields CASSIDQYQGYNEQFF.

The V call is TRBV27, the J call TRBJ2-7; D is undetermined. This CDR3 has 13 amino acids. The V gene's germline CDR1 is MNHEY and CDR2 SMNVEV (reference sequence). The V and J ends lost 3 bases and 4 bases respectively, with 10 bases between them. The CDR3 bases are TGTGCCAGCAGTTTTGGGCCTGGATACGAGCAGTACTTC. It codes for CASSFGPGYEQYF.

This clone turned up a few times. The genes are TRBV6-5 and TRBJ2-7; 10 nucleotides line up with TRBD1. The CDR3 length is 15 residues. The junction had 6 bases not matched to a gene; V was cut back by 2 bases and J by 5 bases. In germline, CDR1 is MNHEY, CDR2 SVGAGI. In DNA, the CDR3 is TGTGCCAGCAGTTACGGGGGACAGGGGACCCACGAGCAGTACTTC. Its protein product is CASSYGGQGTHEQYF.

The CDR3: CASSMGQGYGTEAFF. DNA for the CDR3: TGTGCCAGTAGTATGGGACAGGGCTACGGCACTGAAGCTTTCTTT. This chain connects TRBV19 to TRBJ1-1; 9 bases agree with TRBD1. The CDR3 is made up of 15 amino acids. J lost 4 bases, V lost 3 bases, and 6 bases had no gene match. Germline CDR1 reads LNHDA; CDR2 reads SQIVND (reference sequence). The complete variable domain, with remaining parts taken from reference TRBV19 and TRBJ1-1, reads DGGITQSPKYLFRKEGQNVTLSCEQNLNHDAMYWYRQDPGQGLRLIYYSQIVNDFQKGDIAEGYSVSREKKESFPLTVTSAQKNPTAFYLCASSMGQGYGTEAFFGQGTRLTVV.

The V and J genes are TRBV7-9 and TRBJ2-7; D is undetermined. CDR1 and CDR2 (germline): SEHNR, FQNEAQ (reference sequence). This CDR3 has 16 amino acids. V dropped 1 base and J dropped 0 bases, with 13 bases sitting between them. The DNA for the CDR3 is TGTGCCAGCAGCTTAGAAGGGCGCGCGGACTCCTACGAGCAGTACTTC. It codes for CASSLEGRADSYEQYF.

The V and J genes are TRBV20-1 and TRBJ2-5; D is unclear. Germline CDR1 is DFQATT and CDR2 is SNEGSKA (reference sequence). Trimming removed 6 bases at V and 5 bases at J, with 10 bases between. CDR3 length: 11 amino acids. CDR3 DNA sequence: TGCAGTGCATGGGGTCCGGAGACCCAGTACTTC. Its protein product is CSAWGPETQYF.

This clone occurred a few times. The chain joins TRBV30 to TRBJ2-2; 11 positions agree with TRBD2. Trimming at V came to 4 bases and at J to 4 bases, leaving 5 bases not matched to a gene. This CDR3 is 15 amino acids long. The germline V gene has CDR1 GTSNPN and CDR2 SVGIG (reference sequence). CDR3 residues: CAWTRLAGRTGELFF. CDR3 nucleotide sequence: TGTGCCTGGACCCGACTAGCGGGACGCACCGGGGAGCTGTTTTTT.

CDR3 coding DNA: TGTGCCAGCAGCTTAGGCGGGGGGAGCTCTGGAAACACCATATATTTT. Its translation is CASSLGGGSSGNTIYF. The chain employs TRBV13 and TRBJ1-3; D might be TRBD1 (5 bases). Trimming removed 0 bases from V and 0 bases from J, with 9 bases in between. Germline CDR1 reads PRHDT; CDR2 reads FYEKMQ (reference sequence). This CDR3 is 16 amino acids long.

This sequence joins TRBV18 and TRBJ2-7; 10 positions agree with TRBD1. The CDR3 runs 15 residues. The V gene end was trimmed by 4 bases and the J gene end by 2 bases; junction bases not matched to a gene: 5. Per the germline V gene, CDR1 is KGHSH and CDR2 is LQKENI. Here the CDR3 DNA reads TGTGCCAGCTCACTCGCGGGACAGGGGACCTACGAGCAGTACTTC. It yields the protein CASSLAGQGTYEQYF.

V gene TRBV19 combines with J gene TRBJ2-7, with TRBD2 identical over 8 bases. The V gene's germline CDR1 is LNHDA and CDR2 SQIVND (reference sequence). V was clipped by 5 bases and J by 0 bases; unmatched bases: 6. This CDR3 has 15 residues. CDR3 bases: TGTGCCAGTAGTCCATTAGCGGGGTACTCCTACGAGCAGTACTTC. Protein: CASSPLAGYSYEQYF.

Concerning this clone: In the same sample, other DNA sequences code for this CDR3. The chain couples TRBV18 to TRBJ1-1, with D possibly matching TRBD1 (5 bases). The V end lost 7 bases, the J end lost 0 bases, and 9 bases lay between the germline ends. The CDR3 loop spans 13 amino acids. CDR1 and CDR2 from the germline V gene are KGHSH and LQKENI. CDR3 nucleotide sequence: TGTGCCAGCTTGACAGATATGAACACTGAAGCTTTCTTT. Amino acid sequence: CASLTDMNTEAFF.

The chain joins TRBV29-1 to TRBJ2-1; D perhaps matches TRBD2 (5 bases). Germline V gene lookup returns CDR1 SQVTM and CDR2 ANQGSEA. The CDR3 has 13 residues. V lost 6 bases to trimming and J lost 4 bases, with 13 bases between them. DNA for the CDR3: TGCAGCGTACCATCCGGGATTTACAATGAGCAGTTCTTC. Translation gives CSVPSGIYNEQFF.

The rearrangement links TRBV27 to TRBJ1-4, with D perhaps TRBD1 (6 bases). V dropped 6 bases and J dropped 4 bases, with 12 bases sitting between them. Germline assignment: CDR1 MNHEY and CDR2 SMNVEV (reference sequence). The CDR3 totals 14 residues. The CDR3: CASSRTGFNEKLFF. The CDR3 coding sequence is TGTGCCAGCAGCCGAACAGGGTTTAATGAAAAACTGTTTTTT. Full variable domain (outside the CDR3, taken from reference TRBV27 and TRBJ1-4): EAQVTQNPRYLITVTGKKLTVTCSQNMNHEYMSWYRQDPGLGLRQIYYSMNVEVTDKGDVPEGYKVSRKEKRNFPLILESPSPNQTSLYFCASSRTGFNEKLFFGSGTQLSVL.

This clone was seen a few times. The rearrangement links TRBV30 to TRBJ1-1, with unresolved D. The CDR3 covers 15 residues. Germline assignment: CDR1 GTSNPN and CDR2 SVGIG (reference sequence). V was trimmed by 2 bases and J by 0 bases, leaving 13 bases between them. The CDR3 loop reads CAWSLVSGMNTEAFF. For the CDR3, the DNA is TGTGCCTGGAGTTTGGTATCCGGAATGAACACTGAAGCTTTCTTT.

The V and J genes are TRBV19 and TRBJ2-1; D possibly matches TRBD1 or TRBD2 (6 bases each). There are 15 residues in the CDR3. V was shortened by 6 bases and J by 2 bases, with 14 bases between the two germline ends. From germline, CDR1 is LNHDA and CDR2 SQIVND (reference sequence). The CDR3 sequence: CASRTGTGAYNEQFF. The CDR3 DNA follows: TGTGCCAGTAGAACAGGGACGGGAGCCTACAATGAGCAGTTCTTC.

This chain joins TRBV5-6 and TRBJ2-7, with D maybe TRBD2 (6 bases). Germline V gene data show CDR1 as SGHDT and CDR2 as YYEEEE. This CDR3 spans 14 amino acids. Trimming left V 0 bases short and J 5 bases short, with 12 bases between. The CDR3 sequence is CASSLAPGVDEQYF. The CDR3 nucleotides are TGTGCCAGCAGCTTGGCCCCGGGGGTAGACGAGCAGTACTTC.

This clone appeared a single time. The chain employs TRBV7-3 and TRBJ2-1, with 8 nucleotides matching TRBD2. From germline, CDR1 is SGHTA and CDR2 FQGTGA. Trimming cost V 2 bases and J 16 bases; bases outside gene matches: 7. This CDR3 spans 12 amino acids. The DNA of the CDR3 is TGTGCCAGCAGCTTACCTGGCGGGAGGATATTCTTC. Translated, it gives CASSLPGGRIFF.

The chain combines TRBV6-6 with TRBJ2-7, with 7 nucleotides matching TRBD1. This CDR3 comprises 13 residues. V dropped 7 bases and J dropped 2; count of bases not matched to a gene: 5. From germline, CDR1 is MNHNY and CDR2 SVGAGI (reference sequence). This chain's CDR3 is CASTPTGTYEQYF. The CDR3 coding sequence is TGTGCCAGCACCCCGACAGGGACCTACGAGCAGTACTTC.